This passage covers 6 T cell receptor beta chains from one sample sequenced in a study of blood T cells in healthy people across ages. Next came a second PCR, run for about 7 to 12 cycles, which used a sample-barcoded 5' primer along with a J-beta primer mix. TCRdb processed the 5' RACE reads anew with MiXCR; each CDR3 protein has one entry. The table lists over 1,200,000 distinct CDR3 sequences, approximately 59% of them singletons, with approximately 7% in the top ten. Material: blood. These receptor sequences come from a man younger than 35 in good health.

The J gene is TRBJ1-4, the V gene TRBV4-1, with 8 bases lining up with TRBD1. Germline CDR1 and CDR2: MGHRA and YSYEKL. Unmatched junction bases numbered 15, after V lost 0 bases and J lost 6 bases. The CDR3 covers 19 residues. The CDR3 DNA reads TGCGCCAGCAGCCAAGATGTGGCAGGGGGCGCGTCCATGGATGAAAAACTGTTTTTT. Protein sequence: CASSQDVAGGASMDEKLFF.

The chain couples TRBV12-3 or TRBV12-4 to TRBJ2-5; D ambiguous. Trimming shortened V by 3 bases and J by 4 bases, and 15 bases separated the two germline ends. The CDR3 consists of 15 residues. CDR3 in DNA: TGTGCCAGCAGTTTCGGTAGCCCCTCGCGAGAGACCCAGTACTTC. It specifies CASSFGSPSRETQYF.

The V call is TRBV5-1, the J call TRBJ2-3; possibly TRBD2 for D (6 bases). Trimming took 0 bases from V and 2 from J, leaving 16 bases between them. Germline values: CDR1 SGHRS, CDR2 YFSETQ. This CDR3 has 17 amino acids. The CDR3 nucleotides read TGCGCCAGCAGCTTGGCCGTTACTCCGGGACTCACAGATACGCAGTATTTT. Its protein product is CASSLAVTPGLTDTQYF.

The CDR3 loop reads CASSQDDPLPKRPQYF. The CDR3 region has the DNA TGTGCCAGCAGCCAAGATGATCCCCTACCTAAGAGACCCCAGTACTTC. The J gene is TRBJ2-5, the V gene TRBV3-1; D gene ambiguous. From germline, CDR1 is LGHDT and CDR2 YNNKEL (reference sequence). The CDR3 is 16 residues long. The V end lost 0 bases, the J end lost 9 bases, and 20 bases lay between the germline ends.

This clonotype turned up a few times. In DNA, the CDR3 is TGTGCCAGCAGTCCGGTCAGGGCTGTAGGAGTAAATGAGCAGTTCTTC. It is translated as CASSPVRAVGVNEQFF. The V gene is TRBV12-3 or TRBV12-4, the J gene TRBJ2-1, with D perhaps TRBD1 (5 bases). The CDR3 has 16 amino acids. The V and J ends lost 5 bases and 7 bases respectively, with 21 bases between them.

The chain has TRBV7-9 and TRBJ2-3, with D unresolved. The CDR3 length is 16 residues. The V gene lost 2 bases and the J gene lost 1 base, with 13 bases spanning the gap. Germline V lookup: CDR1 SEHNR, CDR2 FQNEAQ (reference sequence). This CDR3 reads CASSLSGSFGTDTQYF. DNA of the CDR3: TGTGCCAGCAGCTTATCGGGCTCTTTCGGCACAGATACGCAGTATTTT.